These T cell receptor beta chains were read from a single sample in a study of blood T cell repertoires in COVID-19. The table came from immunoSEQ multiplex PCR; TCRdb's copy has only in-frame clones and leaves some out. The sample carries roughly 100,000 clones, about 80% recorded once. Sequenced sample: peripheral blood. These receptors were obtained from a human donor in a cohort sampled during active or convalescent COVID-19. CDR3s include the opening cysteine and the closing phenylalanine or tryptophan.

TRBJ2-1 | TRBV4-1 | CASSPRTSGGLDEQFF
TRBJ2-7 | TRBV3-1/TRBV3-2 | CASSQIYRGGEQYF
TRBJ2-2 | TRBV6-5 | CASSLWTEGTGELFF
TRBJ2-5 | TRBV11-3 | CASSTDGETQYF
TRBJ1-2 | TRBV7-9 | CASSPPGQGANYGYTF
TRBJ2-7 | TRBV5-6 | CASTRGGETYEQYF
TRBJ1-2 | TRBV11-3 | CASSLIQGNYGYTF
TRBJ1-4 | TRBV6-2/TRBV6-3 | CASSYRGQGAINEKLFF
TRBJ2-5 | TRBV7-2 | CASSLAESLETQYF
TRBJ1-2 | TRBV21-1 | CASADRDYGYTF
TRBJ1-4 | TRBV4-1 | CASSRGTGVTNEKLFF
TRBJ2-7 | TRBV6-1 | CASSEGLGGPTYEQYF
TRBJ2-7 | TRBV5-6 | CASSLGRVNEQYF
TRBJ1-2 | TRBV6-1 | CASSEQDRVNYGYTF
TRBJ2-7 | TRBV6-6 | CASSHRDRGRYEQYF
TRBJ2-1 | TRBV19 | CASSIFGGGHGEQFF
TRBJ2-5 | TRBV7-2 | CASSLGGRRGDSQETQYF
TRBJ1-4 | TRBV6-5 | CASSLQGIAEKLFF
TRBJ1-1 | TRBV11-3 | CASSEARVGPEAFF
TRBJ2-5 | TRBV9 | CASSATSTGVETQYF
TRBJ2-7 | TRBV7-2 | CASSTDLGHRPTRQYF
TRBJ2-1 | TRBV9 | CASSVAGGAIYNEQFF